The rows below give T cell receptor beta chains drawn from one sample of a study of T cells in Graves' hyperthyroidism and ophthalmopathy. TCRdb reprocessed the multiplex PCR reads via MiXCR and lists one record per CDR3 protein. The data contain over 350,000 distinct CDR3 sequences, about 14% of them singletons. The source material was blood. These receptors came from a man in his fifties with Graves' ophthalmopathy. Both conserved end residues are part of each CDR3. D genes are given only for firm matches. Clone size, where shown, is once, few, many, or a class for clones that have expanded.

J: TRBJ1-5
D: .
size: many
V: TRBV12-3/TRBV12-4
DNA: TGTGCCAGCAGTTTTTCACTGGACCAGCCCCAGCATTTT
CDR3: CASSFSLDQPQHF

J: TRBJ2-7
D: .
size: .
V: TRBV27
DNA: TGTGCCAGCAGTTTATCGGCCGGGACCGAGCAGTACTTC
CDR3: CASSLSAGTEQYF

J: TRBJ1-6
D: .
size: .
V: TRBV9
DNA: TGTGCCAGCAGCGGCCGGGCCTCCACCGGGTCACCCCTCCACTTT
CDR3: CASSGRASTGSPLHF

J: TRBJ2-6
D: .
size: .
V: TRBV30
DNA: TGTGCCTGGAGTCTAAGGACGGGTTACTCTGGGGCCAACGTCCTGACTTTC
CDR3: CAWSLRTGYSGANVLTF

J: TRBJ1-2
D: TRBD1
size: .
V: TRBV25-1
DNA: TGTGCCAGCAGTTGGACAGGGGAAAATGGCTACACCTTC
CDR3: CASSWTGENGYTF

J: TRBJ2-7
D: .
size: many
V: TRBV9
DNA: TGTGCCAGCAGCGTATTGGGGGACCCGTGGCACGAGCAGTACTTC
CDR3: CASSVLGDPWHEQYF

J: TRBJ2-3
D: TRBD2
size: .
V: TRBV9
DNA: TGTGCCAGCAGCGCAGTGGGGAGGGCCGGCACAGATACGCAGTATTTT
CDR3: CASSAVGRAGTDTQYF

J: TRBJ2-7
D: .
size: many
V: TRBV29-1
DNA: TGCAGCGGAACTAGTTCAACCTACGAGCAGTACTTC
CDR3: CSGTSSTYEQYF

J: TRBJ2-7
D: TRBD2
size: many
V: TRBV6-2/TRBV6-3
DNA: TGTGCCAGCAGCTCAGCGGGAGCTTCATACGAGCAGTACTTC
CDR3: CASSSAGASYEQYF

J: TRBJ2-6
D: .
size: .
V: TRBV20-1
DNA: TGCAGTGCTAGAGGGGCAGCTGGGGCCAACGTCCTGACTTTC
CDR3: CSARGAAGANVLTF

J: TRBJ2-7
D: .
size: .
V: TRBV7-2
DNA: TGTGCCAGCAACCCCCCCGGTGGACAGAGGGAGCAGTACTTC
CDR3: CASNPPGGQREQYF

J: TRBJ1-2
D: .
size: .
V: TRBV20-1
DNA: TGCAGTGCAAACCCCGGGGGCCCGGGGATGGGGGCTGGCGGCTACACCTTC
CDR3: CSANPGGPGMGAGGYTF

J: TRBJ2-1
D: .
size: many
V: TRBV11-2
DNA: TGTGCCAGCAGCTTAGATGGGCCCTCAGGCTCCTACAATGAGCAGTTCTTC
CDR3: CASSLDGPSGSYNEQFF

J: TRBJ2-5
D: TRBD1
size: many
V: TRBV18
DNA: TGTGCCAGCTCATCGACAGGGAAACAAGAGACCCAGTACTTC
CDR3: CASSSTGKQETQYF

J: TRBJ2-7
D: TRBD1
size: many
V: TRBV11-2
DNA: TGTGCCAGCAGGAACTCACCGGGACAGACCTACGAGCAGTACTTC
CDR3: CASRNSPGQTYEQYF

J: TRBJ2-7
D: TRBD1
size: many
V: TRBV12-3/TRBV12-4
DNA: TGTGCCAGCAGCTGGGGGCGGGACAGGACTGCCTACGAGCAGTACTTC
CDR3: CASSWGRDRTAYEQYF

J: TRBJ2-1
D: .
size: many
V: TRBV30
DNA: TGTGCCTGGAGTGCCGGGAATGAGCAGTTCTTC
CDR3: CAWSAGNEQFF

J: TRBJ2-7
D: TRBD1
size: many
V: TRBV12-3/TRBV12-4
DNA: TGTGCCAGCAGTTTAGCCTCGGGGACAGGGGGCTCTAGGACCTACGAGCAGTACTTC
CDR3: CASSLASGTGGSRTYEQYF

J: TRBJ1-6
D: .
size: many
V: TRBV27
DNA: TGTGCCAGCAGTTTAGGGGGATCGAATTCACCCCTCCACTTT
CDR3: CASSLGGSNSPLHF

J: TRBJ2-5
D: .
size: many
V: TRBV9
DNA: TGTGCCAGCAGCGTAGACCGAGCGAGGCAAGAGACCCAGTACTTC
CDR3: CASSVDRARQETQYF

J: TRBJ2-2
D: .
size: .
V: TRBV6-1
DNA: TGTGCCAGCAAGTCGCCTACAGGGAACACCGGGGAGCTGTTTTTT
CDR3: CASKSPTGNTGELFF

J: TRBJ2-1
D: .
size: few
V: TRBV20-1
DNA: TGCAGTGCTAGAGTAGGTCTGCTAGAGGCTTACAATGAGCAGTTCTTC
CDR3: CSARVGLLEAYNEQFF

J: TRBJ2-7
D: TRBD1
size: many
V: TRBV6-1
DNA: TGTGCCAGCACCAAACCCAGGACAGGGGCATACGAGCAGTACTTC
CDR3: CASTKPRTGAYEQYF

J: TRBJ2-7
D: .
size: many
V: TRBV5-1
DNA: TGCGCCAGCAGCTTGGCCGGTTGGAAGATCGACGAGCAGTACTTC
CDR3: CASSLAGWKIDEQYF

J: TRBJ2-2
D: .
size: .
V: TRBV28
DNA: TGTGCCAGCAGTGTGACGGGAGTCGCCGGGGAGCTGTTTTTT
CDR3: CASSVTGVAGELFF

J: TRBJ1-5
D: TRBD1
size: many
V: TRBV11-2
DNA: TGTGCCAGCAGCCGTGCCGGGACAGAGAATCAGCCCCAGCATTTT
CDR3: CASSRAGTENQPQHF

J: TRBJ2-5
D: TRBD1
size: many
V: TRBV7-9
DNA: TGTGCCAGCGGCTCCCAGGGGGCAGAGACCCAGTACTTC
CDR3: CASGSQGAETQYF

J: TRBJ2-1
D: TRBD2
size: .
V: TRBV3-1
DNA: TGTGCCAGCAGCCGGGGCGGGAGGGCCGCCAATGAGCAGTTCTTC
CDR3: CASSRGGRAANEQFF

J: TRBJ2-7
D: TRBD2
size: many
V: TRBV9
DNA: TGTGCCAGCAGCGCCGGGACTAGCAACGAGCAGTACTTC
CDR3: CASSAGTSNEQYF

J: TRBJ1-5
D: .
size: many
V: TRBV6-1
DNA: TGTGCCAGCTCCACGGGGGTAGTCCAGCCCCAGCATTTT
CDR3: CASSTGVVQPQHF

J: TRBJ1-1
D: .
size: once
V: TRBV6-1
DNA: TGTGCCAGCAGTGAATCAAGGGGACGGAACACTGAAGCTTTCTTT
CDR3: CASSESRGRNTEAFF

J: TRBJ1-4
D: TRBD1
size: many
V: TRBV2
DNA: TGTGCCAGCACCATGGACAGGGGGGGTGAAAAACTGTTTTTT
CDR3: CASTMDRGGEKLFF

J: TRBJ2-1
D: TRBD1
size: .
V: TRBV12-3/TRBV12-4
DNA: TGTGCCAGCACAACCGGGACAGGGAGGAATGAGCAGTTCTTC
CDR3: CASTTGTGRNEQFF

J: TRBJ2-3
D: TRBD2
size: many
V: TRBV6-1
DNA: TGTGCCAGCAGTAAGACTAGCGGGAGTACAGATACGCAGTATTTT
CDR3: CASSKTSGSTDTQYF

J: TRBJ2-1
D: TRBD2
size: .
V: TRBV20-1
DNA: TGCAGTGCGGAGGGGACTAGCGGGAGTCGCGATGAGCAGTTCTTC
CDR3: CSAEGTSGSRDEQFF

J: TRBJ1-1
D: .
size: many
V: TRBV20-1
DNA: TGCAGTGCTAGAGGGGGAAATATGAACACTGAAGCTTTCTTT
CDR3: CSARGGNMNTEAFF

J: TRBJ1-5
D: .
size: many
V: TRBV7-8
DNA: TGTGCCAGCAGCTTATTGGTTGTTACAGCCATTAGCAATCAGCCCCAGCATTTT
CDR3: CASSLLVVTAISNQPQHF

J: TRBJ1-1
D: .
size: many
V: TRBV19
DNA: TGTGCCTCCAAGCAGGGTGGGATGAACACTGAAGCTTTCTTT
CDR3: CASKQGGMNTEAFF

J: TRBJ1-4
D: .
size: .
V: TRBV6-1
DNA: TGTGCCAGCGCGGGGGGAACTAATGAAAAACTGTTTTTT
CDR3: CASAGGTNEKLFF

J: TRBJ2-7
D: .
size: few
V: TRBV24-1
DNA: TGTGCCACCAGCAATAGCGGTTCCTACGAGCAGTACTTC
CDR3: CATSNSGSYEQYF

J: TRBJ1-6
D: .
size: few
V: TRBV13
DNA: TGTGCCAGCAGCCCGAAGGGTTCCTATAATTCACCCCTCCACTTT
CDR3: CASSPKGSYNSPLHF

J: TRBJ1-2
D: .
size: .
V: TRBV7-2
DNA: TGTGCCAGCAGCTTAGCGTTTAAGGCCGGCTACACCTTC
CDR3: CASSLAFKAGYTF

J: TRBJ2-1
D: TRBD1
size: many
V: TRBV14
DNA: TGTGCCAGCAGCCAATGGGACAGACCTAATATCGGTGAGCAGTTCTTC
CDR3: CASSQWDRPNIGEQFF

J: TRBJ2-3
D: .
size: many
V: TRBV14
DNA: TGTGCCAGCAGCCAAGATCTGTTGGCGGGTTCCACAGATACGCAGTATTTT
CDR3: CASSQDLLAGSTDTQYF

J: TRBJ2-3
D: TRBD2
size: many
V: TRBV7-6
DNA: TGTGCCAGCAGCCCGAGGACTAGCCTTGCAGATACGCAGTATTTT
CDR3: CASSPRTSLADTQYF

J: TRBJ2-7
D: TRBD1
size: many
V: TRBV9
DNA: TGTGCCAGCAGCGTAGGGGACAGGGAGGAGCAGTACTTC
CDR3: CASSVGDREEQYF

J: TRBJ1-3
D: .
size: many
V: TRBV12-3/TRBV12-4
DNA: TGTGCCAGCACCCAGGACAGAGGAAACACCATATATTTT
CDR3: CASTQDRGNTIYF

J: TRBJ2-7
D: .
size: .
V: TRBV19
DNA: TGTGCCAGTAGTATATTCGCAGGGATCTCCTACGAGCAGTACTTC
CDR3: CASSIFAGISYEQYF

J: TRBJ2-7
D: .
size: .
V: TRBV12-3/TRBV12-4
DNA: TGTGCCAGCAGTTTATCTCCGGGAGTCCTGGGAGAGCAGTACTTC
CDR3: CASSLSPGVLGEQYF

J: TRBJ1-5
D: .
size: many
V: TRBV28
DNA: TGTGCCAGCAGTTTGTCGGGGGGTCGTCAGCCCCAGCATTTT
CDR3: CASSLSGGRQPQHF

J: TRBJ2-4
D: .
size: few
V: TRBV28
DNA: TGTGCCAGCATCAACCCCCGGGCCGACATTCAGTACTTC
CDR3: CASINPRADIQYF

J: TRBJ1-5
D: .
size: many
V: TRBV28
DNA: TGTGCCAGCAGGGCCACCGGGACGTACAATCAGCCCCAGCATTTT
CDR3: CASRATGTYNQPQHF

J: TRBJ1-4
D: TRBD1
size: many
V: TRBV2
DNA: TGTGCCAGCAGCCCCGGGACGTATGGGACAGCAACTAATGAAAAACTGTTTTTT
CDR3: CASSPGTYGTATNEKLFF

J: TRBJ2-2
D: .
size: few
V: TRBV7-8
DNA: TGTGCCAGCATAGAGTTTCCGACACCGGGGGAGCTGTTTTTT
CDR3: CASIEFPTPGELFF